One and the same sample provided the 24 T cell receptor beta chains below, sequenced in a study of Ad26.COV2.S vaccination and SARS-CoV-2 variants. Produced via immunoSEQ multiplex PCR; TCRdb's table is partial and in-frame only. In the table there are 200,000 to 250,000 clones, approximately 88% of which are singletons. Specified treatment: roughly 18 received Ad26.COV2.S at low or high dose, single or two shots; roughly 5 received placebo; per-sample allocation not given. Specimens were obtained on day 63 following the first vaccine or placebo injection. The specimen was peripheral blood, collected in a trial of Ad26.COV2.S vaccine versus placebo. Every receptor here comes from a person aged 18-60 years who received the Ad26.COV2.S COVID-19 vaccine or a placebo.

This chain connects TRBV10-3 to TRBJ2-3; 7 bases map to TRBD1. Per germline, CDR1 ENHRY and CDR2 SYGVKD. The CDR3 sequence is 19 residues long. V shed 3 bases and J 0 bases; nucleotides not matched to a gene: 15. CDR3 protein: CAISDWTGRKNPSTDTQYF. The CDR3 DNA sequence: TGTGCCATCAGTGACTGGACAGGCCGAAAAAACCCTAGCACAGATACGCAGTATTTT.

The chain joins TRBV24-1 to TRBJ2-7; D is ambiguous. The CDR3 is 13 amino acids. Germline CDR1 is KGHDR and CDR2 is SFDVKD. V gave up 7 bases and J gave up 0 bases, with 9 bases separating them. DNA of the CDR3: TGTGCCACCAGAAAGGGAAGCTCCTACGAGCAGTACTTC. This gives the protein CATRKGSSYEQYF.

V is TRBV9 and J is TRBJ1-5, with a possible D match to TRBD1 (6 bases). The V gene lost 4 bases and the J gene lost 3 bases, with 14 bases spanning the gap. The CDR3 extends over 15 amino acids. CDR1 and CDR2 from the germline V gene are SGDLS and YYNGEE. The CDR3 DNA is TGTGCCAGCAGCCCAGAGGGACAAATCAATCAGCCCCAGCATTTT. Protein: CASSPEGQINQPQHF. The full variable domain, completed using reference TRBV9 and TRBJ1-5, is DSGVTQTPKHLITATGQRVTLRCSPRSGDLSVYWYQQSLDQGLQFLIQYYNGEERAKGNILERFSAQQFPDLHSELNLSSLELGDSALYFCASSPEGQINQPQHFGDGTRLSIL.

The CDR3 is CASSPSIIQVGYVSPLHF. CDR3 coding DNA: TGTGCCAGCAGCCCAAGCATTATCCAAGTCGGATATGTTTCACCCCTCCACTTT. This chain uses TRBV7-6 with TRBJ1-6; no clear D gene. V was shortened by 5 bases and J by 9 bases, with 26 bases between the two germline ends. Germline assignment: CDR1 SGHVS and CDR2 FNYEAQ. CDR3 length: 18 residues.

This clone has only one observation. The chain combines TRBV28 with TRBJ1-6; D may be TRBD1 (6 bases). The CDR3 has 14 amino acids. CDR1 is MDHEN and CDR2 is SYDVKM in the germline V gene. The V and J ends lost 7 bases and 6 bases respectively, with 13 bases between them. CDR3 amino acids: CASNVQGANSPLHF. Written as DNA, the CDR3 is TGTGCCAGCAACGTACAGGGCGCTAATTCACCCCTCCACTTT.

V gene TRBV5-1 combines with J gene TRBJ2-1; 10 bases line up with TRBD2. This CDR3 spans 15 amino acids. Germline assignment: CDR1 SGHRS and CDR2 YFSETQ. J gave up 0 bases and V 4 bases, and 1 base lay outside the gene matches. CDR3 residues: CASSTSGNSYNEQFF. In nucleotides, the CDR3 is TGCGCCAGCAGCACTAGCGGGAACTCCTACAATGAGCAGTTCTTC. The complete variable domain, with remaining parts taken from reference TRBV5-1 and TRBJ2-1, reads KAGVTQTPRYLIKTRGQQVTLSCSPISGHRSVSWYQQTPGQGLQFLFEYFSETQRNKGNFPGRFSGRQFSNSRSEMNVSTLELGDSALYLCASSTSGNSYNEQFFGPGTRLTVL.

This sequence joins TRBV28 and TRBJ2-7; D is possibly TRBD1 or TRBD2 (6 bases each). The CDR3 consists of 17 residues. Germline V gene sequence: CDR1 MDHEN, CDR2 SYDVKM. V lost 4 bases to trimming and J lost 0 bases, with 19 bases between them. CDR3 protein: CASSSPLRRGHSYEQYF. CDR3 in DNA: TGTGCCAGCAGTTCCCCTCTGCGTCGGGGGCACTCCTACGAGCAGTACTTC.

With regard to this clone: An end of the junction differs from the germline gene, which may be a read error. The V and J genes are TRBV7-2 and TRBJ2-7, with 9 bases aligning to TRBD1. The CDR3 covers 16 residues. In germline, CDR1 is SGHTA, CDR2 FQGNSA. The CDR3 bases are TGTGCCAGCAGCTCGCCCCGGGACAGGGCCTCCAACGAGCAGTACTTC. It specifies CASSSPRDRASNEQYF.

This chain joins TRBV6-2 or TRBV6-3 and TRBJ2-1; D remains unclear. CDR3 size: 12 residues. In germline, CDR1 is MNHEY, CDR2 SVGEGT. The ends were cut back, 5 bases at V and 8 bases at J, with 10 bases in the middle. CDR3 nucleotide sequence: TGTGCCAGCAGTGACCCTCTCGATGAGCAGTTCTTC. Protein sequence: CASSDPLDEQFF.

The chain is built from TRBV4-1 and TRBJ2-7; D is ambiguous. This CDR3 region has 18 residues. Trimming left V 0 bases short and J 2 bases short, with 20 bases between. Germline assignment: CDR1 MGHRA and CDR2 YSYEKL. This CDR3 is CASSQEGPSMAATYEQYF. In DNA form, the CDR3 reads TGCGCCAGCAGCCAAGAAGGGCCATCGATGGCAGCCACCTACGAGCAGTACTTC.

The chain carries TRBV6-5 and TRBJ1-5, with 11 bases that match TRBD1. CDR3 length: 14 residues. Germline values: CDR1 MNHEY, CDR2 SVGAGI. The junction had 4 bases not matched to a gene; V was cut back by 6 bases and J by 6 bases. The DNA for the CDR3 is TGTGCCAGCAGGGGACAGGGGGGGAGTCAGCCCCAGCATTTT. The encoded protein is CASRGQGGSQPQHF.

This chain connects TRBV5-4 to TRBJ1-1; 7 positions match TRBD1. V was pared by 4 bases and J by 1 base, with 7 bases of the junction left unmatched. Germline V gives CDR1 SGHNT, CDR2 YYREEE (reference sequence). The CDR3 is 15 amino acids. The CDR3 reads CASSVSGTANTEAFF. The CDR3 nucleotides are TGTGCCAGCAGCGTTTCCGGGACAGCGAACACTGAAGCTTTCTTT.

The CDR3 coding sequence is TGTGCCAGTAGTATTTTTGGGTCCGGGGCAGATACGCAGTATTTT. Translated, it gives CASSIFGSGADTQYF. This chain links TRBV19 with TRBJ2-3; D is possibly TRBD2 (5 bases). Germline lookup yields CDR1 LNHDA and CDR2 SQIVND (reference sequence). Trimming left V 3 bases short and J 4 bases short, with 14 bases between. There are 15 residues in the CDR3.

This chain links TRBV7-9 with TRBJ2-1; perhaps TRBD1 as D (5 bases). This CDR3 region has 14 residues. Per the germline V gene, CDR1 is SEHNR and CDR2 is FQNEAQ (reference sequence). V was clipped by 4 bases and J by 8 bases, with 15 bases between them. The CDR3 sequence: CASSSSIRGDEQFF. DNA of the CDR3: TGTGCCAGCAGCTCCTCGATAAGGGGTGATGAGCAGTTCTTC.

The chain has TRBV27 and TRBJ1-1; the D gene is possibly TRBD1 (5 bases). V lost 2 bases and J lost 0, with 13 bases in between. There are 16 residues in the CDR3. Per the germline V gene, CDR1 is MNHEY and CDR2 is SMNVEV (reference sequence). This CDR3 reads CASSLGGREMNTEAFF. The CDR3 DNA follows: TGTGCCAGCAGTTTAGGGGGAAGAGAGATGAACACTGAAGCTTTCTTT.

V is TRBV4-1 and J is TRBJ1-1; perhaps TRBD1 as D (5 bases). Germline CDR1 MGHRA, CDR2 YSYEKL. This CDR3 spans 15 amino acids. The V gene lost 1 base and the J gene lost 5 bases, with 14 bases spanning the gap. The CDR3 DNA is TGCGCCAGCAGCCAAGGCCCTTCGGGGGGAACTGAAGCTTTCTTT. Translation gives CASSQGPSGGTEAFF.

The chain couples TRBV14 to TRBJ2-5, with TRBD1 matching 11 bases. The V segment lost 4 bases and the J segment 6 bases; nucleotides outside the gene matches: 10. CDR1 and CDR2 from the germline V gene are SGHDN and FVKESK. The CDR3 contains 16 residues. CDR3 residues: CASSPVGTGGSKTQYF. The CDR3 coding sequence is TGTGCCAGCAGCCCGGTCGGGACAGGGGGATCAAAGACCCAGTACTTC.

The V and J genes are TRBV18 and TRBJ2-5; D unresolved. Germline V gene lookup returns CDR1 KGHSH and CDR2 LQKENI. CDR3 length equals 15 residues. V lost 1 base and J 1 base, leaving 10 bases between the germline ends. CDR3 loop: CASSPRPVRQETQYF. In DNA, the CDR3 is TGTGCCAGCTCACCACGCCCGGTCCGCCAAGAGACCCAGTACTTC.

The chain couples TRBV19 to TRBJ2-7; 13 nucleotides line up with TRBD2. Germline-derived CDR1 and CDR2 are LNHDA and SQIVND (reference sequence). Losses at the gene ends were 6 bases for V and 7 bases for J; bases not matched to a gene: 6. CDR3 length: 14 amino acids. CDR3 DNA: TGTGCCAGTAGCAGGACTAGCGGGAGTAGTGAGCAGTACTTC. It specifies CASSRTSGSSEQYF.

This rearrangement joins TRBV7-2 to TRBJ1-1, with 7 bases lining up with TRBD1. The trim removed 5 bases at V and 5 bases at J, leaving 11 bases unmatched. Looked up from germline, CDR1 is SGHTA and CDR2 is FQGNSA. The CDR3 length is 15 residues. The CDR3 DNA reads TGTGCCAGCAGCACCAGCCTGACAGGGCAGACTGAAGCTTTCTTT. Translation gives CASSTSLTGQTEAFF.

This clone has only one observation. J is TRBJ2-3 and V is TRBV12-2; the table's TRBD2 call for D was not verified on the DNA. TRBV12-2 is tagged as a pseudogene. There are 17 residues in the CDR3. The CDR3 DNA reads as TGTGCAAGTCGCTTTTGGAGGCCCCGGGGAGACCAAGATACGCAGTATTTT. It is translated as CASRFWRPRGDQDTQYF.

The chain uses TRBV5-6 and TRBJ1-1; D is possibly TRBD1 (6 bases). Germline CDR1 SGHDT, CDR2 YYEEEE. The V end lost 0 bases, the J end lost 5 bases, and 11 bases lay between the germline ends. This CDR3 has 14 amino acids. CDR3 sequence: CASSLGQGRTEAFF. DNA for the CDR3: TGTGCCAGCAGCTTGGGGCAGGGGAGGACTGAAGCTTTCTTT.

The chain links TRBV23-1 to TRBJ2-7, with 7 bases matching TRBD1. TRBV23-1 is an ORF, and what it does is uncertain. The ends lost 7 bases at V and 3 bases at J; junction bases unmatched: 6. This CDR3 is built from 13 residues. CDR3 amino acids: CASTFDRDYEQYF. In nucleotides, the CDR3 is TGCGCCAGCACCTTCGACAGGGACTACGAGCAGTACTTC.

The V gene is TRBV27, the J gene TRBJ1-1, with 8 bases matching TRBD1. This CDR3 region has 14 residues. V shed 3 bases, J shed 5 bases, and the junction held 5 bases outside the gene matches. Germline-derived CDR1 and CDR2 are MNHEY and SMNVEV (reference sequence). The CDR3 sequence: CASSLVQGATEAFF. The CDR3 nucleotides read TGTGCCAGCAGTTTGGTTCAGGGGGCAACTGAAGCTTTCTTT.